One T cell receptor (beta chain) is described in this entry. This CDR3 has 23 amino acids. CDR1 and CDR2 from the germline V gene are LNHDA and SQIVND (reference sequence). V shed 1 base, J shed 7 bases, and the junction held 26 bases outside the gene matches. Only in-frame clones appear in the TCRdb table, and some are missing; sequencing was by immunoSEQ multiplex PCR. The sample lists 600,000 to 900,000 clones, 70% to 90% occurring once. This sample is drawn from a study of shared T cell receptors in the human thymus. This sample also belongs to another study, concerning human thymus T cells. Per that study: Serving as donors were healthy Finnish infants, each of whom was having open corrective surgery for congenital heart defects.

Sample: thymocytes. The V call is TRBV19, the J call TRBJ2-6; 9 nucleotides align to TRBD2. The sequence was collected from a girl under two years old with a congenital heart defect. CDR3 in DNA: TGTGCCAGTAGTATAGGCGGGGGGGGTTCGGACAGCCGTTCCCCAAGTGTTGCCAACGTCCTGACTTTC. It is translated as CASSIGGGGSDSRSPSVANVLTF.